This T cell receptor beta chain emerged from a study of blood T cell repertoires in COVID-19. In the study overall: Sources were T cells, B-cell-depleted T cells, or PBMCs; the material itself was cDNA or gDNA.

This CDR3 comprises 15 residues. Germline CDR1 reads SGHAT; CDR2 reads FQNNGV. Trimming pared 5 bases from V and 5 bases from J, leaving 18 bases between. As originally analysed: Estimates of nucleated cell counts were drawn from the amplification of reference gene primers. Assay: immunoSEQ multiplex PCR; the TCRdb copy retains only in-frame clones and omits some. The V and J calls and the clone size are those of that table, but D and trimming were determined from the DNA. The table shows more than 200,000 clones, with approximately 90% occurring only once. The clonotype was recovered from a man aged 80 or over with acute or convalescent COVID-19. The chain employs TRBV11-2 and TRBJ1-2, with D perhaps TRBD1 (5 bases). The sample consisted of peripheral blood. Written as DNA, the CDR3 is TGTGCCAGCAGCCCGTCGGGGGGTATAGGGTATGGCTACACCTTC. Its translation is CASSPSGGIGYGYTF.